The count of the clone carrying this T cell receptor (beta chain) is one. Authors' data handling: Quantification of nucleated cells was approximated via reference gene primer amplification. Only in-frame clones appear in the TCRdb table, and some are missing; sequencing was by immunoSEQ multiplex PCR. V and J calls and clone size are given by that table; D and trimming were obtained from the DNA. The top ten clones hold around 7.3% of a sample with tens of thousands of clones, roughly 83% of them seen once. This specimen comes from a study of blood T cell repertoires in COVID-19. J lost 1 base, V lost 8 bases, and 5 bases had no gene match. The V gene's germline CDR1 is SNHLY and CDR2 FYNNEI. CDR3 length: 14 residues.

The sequencing sample was made of peripheral blood. The clonotype comes from a man aged 50 to 59 with active COVID-19. The J gene is TRBJ2-3, the V gene TRBV2; TRBD1 matches at 8 bases. CDR3 loop: CASGGTGGTDTQYF. The CDR3 nucleotides are TGTGCCAGCGGAGGGACAGGAGGCACAGATACGCAGTATTTT.